A single sample gave rise to the 18 T cell receptor beta chains below, sequenced in a study of OX40 agonist ivuxolimab in advanced cancers. Clones were read by immunoSEQ multiplex PCR, and TCRdb kept only the in-frame ones, dropping some. Among tens of thousands of clones listed, 75% to 90% were seen once. The sequencing here drew on CD4+ or CD8+ T cells sorted from blood, taken in a trial of the OX40 agonist ivuxolimab. Every receptor here comes from an adult with an advanced solid tumor such as melanoma, head and neck, liver or kidney cancer.

The chain combines TRBV19 with TRBJ1-5, with D uncertain. V lost 1 base and J 6 bases, leaving 13 bases between the germline ends. Germline V gene lookup returns CDR1 LNHDA and CDR2 SQIVND (reference sequence). The CDR3 spans 15 residues. CDR3 sequence (DNA): TGTGCCAGTAGTATAGGGTCCCCACCAAGTCAGCCCCAGCATTTT. Its translation: CASSIGSPPSQPQHF. Looking up the rest from reference TRBV19 and TRBJ1-5 gives the full variable domain: DGGITQSPKYLFRKEGQNVTLSCEQNLNHDAMYWYRQDPGQGLRLIYYSQIVNDFQKGDIAEGYSVSREKKESFPLTVTSAQKNPTAFYLCASSIGSPPSQPQHFGDGTRLSIL.

The chain joins TRBV21-1 to TRBJ2-7; the listed D gene, TRBD2, was not tested against the DNA. TRBV21-1 is a listed pseudogene. The CDR3 extends over 17 amino acids. The CDR3 sequence: CASSKEGICGGVYEQYF. In nucleotides, the CDR3 is TGTGCCAGCAGCAAAGAAGGCATATGTGGAGGGGTCTACGAGCAGTACTTC.

On this clone: One end of the junction varies from germline; a read error may be responsible. V usage is TRBV7-2 and J usage is TRBJ2-1, with 7 nucleotides matching TRBD1. The CDR3 is made up of 15 amino acids. Germline CDR1 SGHTA, CDR2 FQGNSA. CDR3 nucleotides: TGTGCCAGCAGCCTATCACCGGGACAGAAGACCTATGGGGTCTTC. The encoded protein is CASSLSPGQKTYGVF.

The chain recombines TRBV29-1 with TRBJ1-2; 7 bases line up with TRBD1. The CDR3 is 14 amino acids. Germline V gene lookup returns CDR1 SQVTM and CDR2 ANQGSEA. Trimming removed 7 bases from V and 0 bases from J; junction bases left unmatched: 8. The CDR3 sequence is CSGGTAQANYGYTF. The CDR3 bases are TGCAGCGGTGGGACAGCTCAAGCTAACTATGGCTACACCTTC. The entire variable domain, with the rest obtained from reference TRBV29-1 and TRBJ1-2, is as follows: SAVISQKPSRDICQRGTSLTIQCQVDSQVTMMFWYRQQPGQSLTLIATANQGSEATYESGFVIDKFPISRPNLTFSTLTVSNMSPEDSSIYLCSGGTAQANYGYTFGSGTRLTVV.

A single count supports this clone. This chain joins TRBV30 and TRBJ1-6; 7 bases are shared with TRBD1. Germline CDR1 GTSNPN, CDR2 SVGIG (reference sequence). CDR3 size: 14 residues. V dropped 2 bases and J dropped 8; count of bases not matched to a gene: 6. CDR3 sequence (DNA): TGTGCCTGGAGTCCGACAGGGTATTATTCACCCCTCCACTTT. Translation: CAWSPTGYYSPLHF. Supplemented by reference TRBV30 and TRBJ1-6, the full variable domain reads SQTIHQWPATLVQPVGSPLSLECTVEGTSNPNLYWYRQAAGRGLQLLFYSVGIGQISSEVPQNLSASRPQDRQFILSSKKLLLSDSGFYLCAWSPTGYYSPLHFGNGTRLTVT.

This sequence joins TRBV9 and TRBJ2-3; 7 nucleotides line up with TRBD2. This CDR3 has 15 residues. V lost 0 bases, J lost 2 bases, and 3 bases stayed unmatched. CDR1 and CDR2 from the germline V gene are SGDLS and YYNGEE. The CDR3 protein is CASSVASGHTDTQYF. The CDR3 nucleotides read TGTGCCAGCAGCGTAGCTAGCGGCCACACAGATACGCAGTATTTT. Complete variable domain (other parts from reference TRBV9 and TRBJ2-3): DSGVTQTPKHLITATGQRVTLRCSPRSGDLSVYWYQQSLDQGLQFLIQYYNGEERAKGNILERFSAQQFPDLHSELNLSSLELGDSALYFCASSVASGHTDTQYFGPGTRLTVL.

This clone was counted between two and nine times. The rearrangement links TRBV28 to TRBJ1-2; D possibly corresponds to TRBD1 (6 bases). The CDR3 contains 13 residues. V lost 7 bases to trimming and J lost 2 bases, with 11 bases between them. The germline V gene encodes CDR1 MDHEN and CDR2 SYDVKM. CDR3: CASIPDRNYGYTF. The DNA of the CDR3 is TGTGCCAGCATTCCCGACAGGAACTATGGCTACACCTTC.

V gene TRBV5-1 combines with J gene TRBJ1-2, with a tentative D call TRBD1 (6 bases). The CDR3 contains 15 residues. Trimming took 5 bases from V and 3 from J, leaving 17 bases between them. Germline V gives CDR1 SGHRS, CDR2 YFSETQ. This chain's CDR3 is CASRDPTTGDYGYTF. The CDR3 coding sequence is TGCGCCAGCAGGGACCCCACGACAGGCGACTATGGCTACACCTTC.

This sequence joins TRBV27 and TRBJ1-4, with D maybe TRBD1 (5 bases). V lost 6 bases and J lost 4, with 15 bases in between. The germline CDR1 and CDR2 sequences are MNHEY and SMNVEV (reference sequence). The length of the CDR3 is 15 residues. Written as DNA, the CDR3 is TGTGCCAGCAGGACAAGGGGCGGAGGTAATGAAAAACTGTTTTTT. As protein: CASRTRGGGNEKLFF.

This chain uses TRBV6-6 with TRBJ1-5; 9 bases are shared with TRBD1. The CDR3 runs to 14 residues. J gave up 10 bases and V 6 bases, and 10 bases lay outside the gene matches. CDR1 is MNHNY, CDR2 SVGAGI, per germline (reference sequence). The DNA for the CDR3 is TGTGCCAGCAGACTTACAGGGGGCGCAAAACCCCAGCATTTT. This translates into CASRLTGGAKPQHF.

This chain links TRBV7-8 with TRBJ2-3, with 8 bases lining up with TRBD2. V shed 2 bases and J 2 bases; nucleotides not matched to a gene: 12. The CDR3 loop spans 18 amino acids. Germline loops: CDR1 SGHVS, CDR2 FQNEAQ. The CDR3 protein is CASSLSRGGRSDTDTQYF. In nucleotides, the CDR3 is TGTGCCAGCAGCTTAAGTCGCGGGGGGAGGTCCGACACAGATACGCAGTATTTT.

DNA of the CDR3: TGTGCCAGCAGTTTATCGGCAGGTCCGGCCTACGAGCAGTACTTC. It is translated as CASSLSAGPAYEQYF. The J gene is TRBJ2-7, the V gene TRBV27; the D is unclear. The V and J ends lost 0 bases and 2 bases respectively, with 11 bases between them. The CDR3 loop spans 15 amino acids. Germline CDR1 is MNHEY and CDR2 is SMNVEV (reference sequence).

This clone was counted a single time. V is TRBV5-8 and J is TRBJ2-2, with TRBD1 identical over 8 bases. The germline V gene has CDR1 SGHTS and CDR2 YDEGEE. This CDR3 contains 16 residues. With 4 bases clipped from V and 5 bases from J, the junction kept 10 bases outside the gene matches. The CDR3 DNA sequence: TGTGCCAGCAGCCCGCTGACAGGGGTGAGGACCGGGGAGCTGTTTTTT. Encoded protein: CASSPLTGVRTGELFF.

The chain carries TRBV19 and TRBJ1-5; D unresolved. V lost 5 bases and J lost 4, with 9 bases in between. CDR3 size: 13 residues. Germline CDR1 LNHDA, CDR2 SQIVND (reference sequence). The CDR3 sequence: CASSPQRNQPQHF. Written as DNA, the CDR3 is TGTGCCAGTAGTCCGCAGCGTAATCAGCCCCAGCATTTT. Combining the CDR3 with reference TRBV19 and TRBJ1-5 gives the whole variable domain DGGITQSPKYLFRKEGQNVTLSCEQNLNHDAMYWYRQDPGQGLRLIYYSQIVNDFQKGDIAEGYSVSREKKESFPLTVTSAQKNPTAFYLCASSPQRNQPQHFGDGTRLSIL.

The DNA for the CDR3 is TGTGCCTGGAGGGATACCGGGACAGTCTATGGCTACACCTTC. This encodes CAWRDTGTVYGYTF. The chain employs TRBV30 and TRBJ1-2; TRBD1 aligns across 7 bases. CDR1 GTSNPN and CDR2 SVGIG come from the germline V gene (reference sequence). Trimming at V came to 3 bases and at J to 4 bases, leaving 8 bases not matched to a gene. This CDR3 contains 14 residues.

This sequence joins TRBV4-2 and TRBJ1-4; 10 nucleotides line up with TRBD1. The V segment lost 4 bases and the J segment 5 bases; nucleotides outside the gene matches: 4. Per the germline V gene, CDR1 is LGHNA and CDR2 is YNFKEQ. The CDR3 totals 15 residues. Written as DNA, the CDR3 is TGTGCCAGCAGCCGCCCGGGACAGGGGAATGAAAAACTGTTTTTT. Amino acids: CASSRPGQGNEKLFF.

This clone has a handful of counts. V gene TRBV28 combines with J gene TRBJ1-5; D not certain. CDR3 length: 12 residues. The germline V and J ends were trimmed by 7 bases and 3 bases, with 7 bases remaining between them. Per the germline V gene, CDR1 is MDHEN and CDR2 is SYDVKM. This CDR3 is CASNLNNQPQHF. The CDR3 DNA sequence: TGTGCCAGCAATCTAAACAATCAGCCCCAGCATTTT.

The V gene is TRBV15, the J gene TRBJ2-7, with 9 bases lining up with TRBD1. CDR3 length equals 16 residues. Germline trimming cut 1 base from V and 5 bases from J; bases unmatched to any gene: 9. CDR1 is LNHNV, CDR2 YYDKDF, per germline (reference sequence). The CDR3 spells CATSRGRWDRADEQYF. CDR3 coding DNA: TGTGCCACCAGCAGAGGGCGGTGGGACAGGGCGGACGAGCAGTACTTC.